The entry that follows covers one T cell receptor (beta chain) sequence. Treatment defined: oral pan-JAK inhibitor, 5-10 mg twice daily. After isolation, RNA underwent reverse transcription to generate cDNA as the sequencing template. TCRdb's copy holds only in-frame clones and misses some; the assay was immunoSEQ multiplex PCR. This sample has 95,000 to 110,000 clones, with approximately 90% found just once. The data belong to a study of CD8+ T cells in alopecia areata. Study context: Severity of treated patients was scored by affected scalp percentage.

The V segment lost 0 bases and the J segment 5 bases; nucleotides outside the gene matches: 3. Germline CDR1 and CDR2: MGHRA and YSYEKL. CDR3 length equals 14 residues. The chain is built from TRBV4-1 and TRBJ2-7, with TRBD1 identical over 8 bases. The sample consisted of CD8+ T cells sorted from blood, taken around week 34, from a patient treated with tofacitinib. This receptor was obtained from a human donor with alopecia areata. CDR3 amino acids: CASSQEPGGNEQYF. In nucleotides, the CDR3 is TGCGCCAGCAGCCAAGAGCCAGGGGGCAACGAGCAGTACTTC.